This T cell receptor beta chain stems from a study of T cells in women clearing cervical HPV infection. Study context: Controls were women whose single incident HPV16 infection cleared within 12 months without precancer or cancer. Case blood drawn at lesion detection; control blood after infection cleared.

General study findings and limits: Controls had more TRBV6-7 (around 0.15%) than cases (about 0.11%).

Trimming cost V 5 bases and J 6 bases, with 10 bases left between them. Germline values: CDR1 SGHTA, CDR2 FQGNSA. The CDR3 runs 12 residues. On this clone: Its antigen is not identified. The sequence runs out 3 residues before the end of the CDR3; the remainder is reconstructed from the germline J gene.

TCRdb keeps only in-frame clones here, not all; method: immunoSEQ multiplex PCR. This sample contains 25,000 to 35,000 clones. This TCR derives from a woman between 18 and 70 years old with a cervical HPV16 infection that either progressed to CIN3+ or cleared (not recorded which). The sequenced sample consisted of blood buffy coat. The chain links TRBV7-2 to TRBJ1-2; unclear D gene. The CDR3 here is CASSRFGDGYTF. The part of the CDR3 DNA that was read is TGTGCCAGCAGCCGTTTCGGGGATGGC.